This T cell receptor (beta chain) was identified in a study of CD8 T cells in ankylosing spondylitis. General observations from the study: Clones linked to disease were reported to show significant enrichment in matched ankylosing spondylitis synovial fluid.

CDR1 is GTSNPN and CDR2 is SVGIG in the germline V gene (reference sequence). CDR3 length: 12 residues. This clonotype has at least ten counts. As yet, its antigen is unknown. A junction boundary mismatches the germline segment, possibly from a read error. Quantitative barcoded 5'-RACE was used to prepare TCR beta libraries. Each CDR3 protein is one row after TCRdb ran MiXCR on the 5' RACE reads. The table lists roughly 280,000 distinct CDR3 sequences, 15% to 25% of them singletons. This chain uses TRBV30 with TRBJ2-5, with 7 bases lining up with TRBD1. The specimen was blood, either unsorted or a sorted T cell fraction (not recorded which). The sequence was collected from a male donor with ankylosing spondylitis or in good health (not recorded which). The CDR3 nucleotides read TGTGCCTGGAGTGTACTGGGACAGATCCCGGACTTC. This codes for CAWSVLGQIPDF.